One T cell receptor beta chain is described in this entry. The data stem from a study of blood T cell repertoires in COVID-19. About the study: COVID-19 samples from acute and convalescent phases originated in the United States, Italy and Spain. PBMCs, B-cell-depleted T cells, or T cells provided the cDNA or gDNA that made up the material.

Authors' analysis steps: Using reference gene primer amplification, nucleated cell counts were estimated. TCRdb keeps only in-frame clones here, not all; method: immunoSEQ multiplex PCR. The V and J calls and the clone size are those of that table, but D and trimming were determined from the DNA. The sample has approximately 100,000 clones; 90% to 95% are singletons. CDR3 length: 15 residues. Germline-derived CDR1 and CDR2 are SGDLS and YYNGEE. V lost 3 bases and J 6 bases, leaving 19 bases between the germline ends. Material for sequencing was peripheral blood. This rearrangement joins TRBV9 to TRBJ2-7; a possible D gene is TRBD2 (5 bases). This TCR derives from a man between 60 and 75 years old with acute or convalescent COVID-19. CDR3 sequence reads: CASSAGRGALREQYF. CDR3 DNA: TGTGCCAGCAGCGCTGGGAGAGGCGCCTTACGCGAGCAGTACTTC. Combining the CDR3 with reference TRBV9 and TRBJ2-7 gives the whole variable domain DSGVTQTPKHLITATGQRVTLRCSPRSGDLSVYWYQQSLDQGLQFLIQYYNGEERAKGNILERFSAQQFPDLHSELNLSSLELGDSALYFCASSAGRGALREQYFGPGTRLTVT.